What follows are 29 T cell receptor beta chains derived from one specimen sequenced in a study of blood T cell repertoires in COVID-19. TCRdb's table, derived via immunoSEQ multiplex PCR, lists solely in-frame clones and lacks some. Of roughly 230,000 clones listed, about 88% are singletons. Material for sequencing was PBMCs or T cells enriched from blood (not recorded which). The origin of the receptors is a woman between 45 and 65 years old who had been exposed to COVID-19.

The genes are TRBV18 and TRBJ1-4, with a tentative D call TRBD1 (5 bases). Per germline, CDR1 KGHSH and CDR2 LQKENI. This CDR3 has 15 residues. V shed 6 bases and J shed 8 bases, with 19 bases lying between them. The CDR3 is CASSQAGTGREKLFF. CDR3 in DNA: TGTGCCAGCTCGCAGGCCGGGACTGGACGAGAAAAACTGTTTTTT.

This clone was found a few times. The chain joins TRBV5-5 to TRBJ1-6, with D unclear. CDR3 length: 13 residues. In germline, CDR1 is SGHKS, CDR2 YYEKEE (reference sequence). V lost 2 bases and J 8 bases, leaving 8 bases between the germline ends. Here the CDR3 reads CASSFDLDSPLHF. CDR3 bases: TGTGCCAGCAGCTTTGATTTAGATTCACCCCTCCACTTT.

The rearrangement links TRBV7-9 to TRBJ2-4; a weak D match, TRBD2 (6 bases). Germline loops: CDR1 SEHNR, CDR2 FQNEAQ (reference sequence). Trimming took 4 bases from V and 8 from J, leaving 18 bases between them. The CDR3 runs to 15 residues. The CDR3 loop is CASSSTPAGSDIQYF. The CDR3 nucleotides read TGTGCCAGCAGCTCTACACCTGCGGGGTCGGACATTCAGTACTTC.

The sample holds one count of this clone. The chain carries TRBV28 and TRBJ1-5, with D perhaps matching TRBD1 (6 bases). V was pared by 6 bases and J by 8 bases, with 23 bases between. This CDR3 has 16 amino acids. The V gene's germline CDR1 is MDHEN and CDR2 SYDVKM. DNA of the CDR3: TGTGCCAGCAGCCTACCTACAGGGTCGGGAAAAGAGCCCCAGCATTTT. This translates into CASSLPTGSGKEPQHF.

The CDR3 DNA sequence: TGTGCCTGGGCCACAGGGGGCTGGACTGGCGAGCAGTACTTC. It is translated as CAWATGGWTGEQYF. The gene calls are TRBV30 and TRBJ2-7; 9 bases match TRBD1. With V trimmed by 5 bases and J by 6 bases, 11 bases remained unmatched. The germline V gene encodes CDR1 GTSNPN and CDR2 SVGIG (reference sequence). This CDR3 comprises 14 residues.

The chain has TRBV10-2 and TRBJ2-5, with 15 bases fitting TRBD2. The CDR3 is made up of 18 amino acids. Germline CDR1 reads WSHSY; CDR2 reads SAAADI. Trimming removed 8 bases from V and 7 bases from J; junction bases left unmatched: 17. The CDR3 spells CASFGTSGGRHSARTQYF. CDR3 nucleotide sequence: TGCGCCAGCTTTGGGACTAGCGGGGGGAGACACAGCGCTCGGACCCAGTACTTC.

This clone was counted once. The rearrangement joins TRBV24-1 to TRBJ1-6; D is unclear. The CDR3 loop spans 13 amino acids. V was trimmed by 6 bases and J by 8 bases, leaving 10 bases between them. From germline, CDR1 is KGHDR and CDR2 SFDVKD. The CDR3 DNA sequence: TGTGCCACCAGTCTCGAGCGAGATTCACCCCTCCACTTT. Its protein product is CATSLERDSPLHF.

The J gene is TRBJ1-4, the V gene TRBV30; D possibly corresponds to TRBD1 (5 bases). The CDR3 has 11 residues. The ends were cut back, 0 bases at V and 11 bases at J, with 7 bases in the middle. Germline values: CDR1 GTSNPN, CDR2 SVGIG (reference sequence). In DNA, the CDR3 is TGTGCCTGGAGTGTGGGGCAGAAACTGTTTTTT. Translating gives CAWSVGQKLFF. The variable domain in full, completed from reference TRBV30 and TRBJ1-4, reads SQTIHQWPATLVQPVGSPLSLECTVEGTSNPNLYWYRQAAGRGLQLLFYSVGIGQISSEVPQNLSASRPQDRQFILSSKKLLLSDSGFYLCAWSVGQKLFFGSGTQLSVL.

This chain links TRBV27 with TRBJ1-3; no definite D call. Germline V gene lookup returns CDR1 MNHEY and CDR2 SMNVEV (reference sequence). This CDR3 comprises 15 residues. With 8 bases removed from V and 2 bases from J, the gap between germline ends came to 16 bases. The DNA for the CDR3 is TGTGCCAGCGCTCCGCAGCGGCTCCCTGGAAACACCATATATTTT. This encodes CASAPQRLPGNTIYF.

This clone was picked up one time. This chain uses TRBV20-1 with TRBJ2-7; TRBD1 matches at 9 bases. The junction had 1 base not matched to a gene; V was cut back by 5 bases and J by 5 bases. The CDR3 has 11 residues. Germline V gene sequence: CDR1 DFQATT, CDR2 SNEGSKA (reference sequence). The CDR3 DNA sequence: TGCAGTGCTCGGACAGGGGACGAGCAGTACTTC. Protein: CSARTGDEQYF.

The V gene is TRBV10-3, the J gene TRBJ1-6; 8 bases match TRBD1. The J segment lost 9 bases and the V segment lost 10 bases, leaving 8 bases of the junction unmatched. The CDR3 runs 13 residues. Germline-derived CDR1 and CDR2 are ENHRY and SYGVKD. The CDR3 DNA follows: TGTGCCACTAGACAGGGGAAAAGTTCACCCCTCCACTTT. Residues: CATRQGKSSPLHF.

The CDR3 region has the DNA TGCGCCAGCAGCGGAACAGGGGGCGATTCAGATACGCAGTATTTT. Translated: CASSGTGGDSDTQYF. This chain connects TRBV5-1 to TRBJ2-3; 9 bases are shared with TRBD1. Per the germline V gene, CDR1 is SGHRS and CDR2 is YFSETQ. The CDR3 loop spans 15 amino acids. Trimming removed 4 bases from V and 4 bases from J; junction bases left unmatched: 7.

The chain couples TRBV7-8 to TRBJ1-1, with 7 bases that match TRBD1. CDR1 and CDR2 from the germline V gene are SGHVS and FQNEAQ. The CDR3 length is 14 residues. After removal of 1 base from V and 7 bases from J, the junction contained 6 bases not matched to a gene. The DNA for the CDR3 is TGTGCCAGCAGCTTAGGAGGACAGGCAATTGAAGCTTTCTTT. It is translated as CASSLGGQAIEAFF.

V usage is TRBV5-1 and J usage is TRBJ2-3, with TRBD2 identical over 8 bases. V trimming: 0 bases; J trimming: 1 base; junction bases outside the gene matches: 4. Germline V gene sequence: CDR1 SGHRS, CDR2 YFSETQ. The CDR3 runs to 16 residues. CDR3 in amino acids: CASSLGRRGGTDTQYF. CDR3 nucleotides: TGCGCCAGCAGCTTGGGAAGGCGGGGGGGCACAGATACGCAGTATTTT.

This clone was found once. The chain employs TRBV7-9 and TRBJ1-1; TRBD1 agrees at 8 bases. The V gene end was trimmed by 5 bases and the J gene end by 3 bases; junction bases not matched to a gene: 11. Looked up from germline, CDR1 is SEHNR and CDR2 is FQNEAQ (reference sequence). The CDR3 contains 16 residues. DNA for the CDR3: TGTGCCAGCAGCCGGACGACAGGGGAAGTGGACACTGAAGCTTTCTTT. It translates to CASSRTTGEVDTEAFF.

At least ten counts were recorded for this clone. The chain employs TRBV6-5 and TRBJ1-2; TRBD1 aligns across 7 bases. The CDR3 length is 11 residues. Germline V CDR1 and CDR2: MNHEY, SVGAGI. Losses at the gene ends were 6 bases for V and 9 bases for J; bases not matched to a gene: 4. The DNA of the CDR3 is TGTGCCAGCAGACGACAGGGTAGCTACACCTTC. Residues: CASRRQGSYTF.

This chain links TRBV30 with TRBJ1-2; a possible D gene is TRBD1 (5 bases). V was cut by 6 bases and J by 6 bases, with 17 bases left in between. Germline values: CDR1 GTSNPN, CDR2 SVGIG (reference sequence). This CDR3 contains 13 residues. Written as DNA, the CDR3 is TGTGCCTGCAGACGGACCACGGGGGATGGCTACACCTTC. Encoded protein: CACRRTTGDGYTF.

This rearrangement joins TRBV3-1 (or the pseudogene TRBV3-2) to TRBJ1-3; D remains unclear. V was shortened by 2 bases and J by 4 bases, with 3 bases between the two germline ends. This CDR3 is built from 12 residues. Germline CDR1 and CDR2: LGHDT and YNNKEL (reference sequence). The CDR3 is CASSQSGNTIYF. The CDR3 DNA is TGTGCCAGCAGCCAATCGGGAAACACCATATATTTT.

V and J are TRBV9 and TRBJ2-7; weak D call: TRBD2 (6 bases). Looked up from germline, CDR1 is SGDLS and CDR2 is YYNGEE. The V end lost 0 bases, the J end lost 2 bases, and 12 bases lay between the germline ends. The CDR3 has 15 residues. CDR3 protein: CASSVGLANTYEQYF. The DNA for the CDR3 is TGTGCCAGCAGCGTAGGCCTAGCGAACACCTACGAGCAGTACTTC. The full variable domain, completed using reference TRBV9 and TRBJ2-7, is DSGVTQTPKHLITATGQRVTLRCSPRSGDLSVYWYQQSLDQGLQFLIQYYNGEERAKGNILERFSAQQFPDLHSELNLSSLELGDSALYFCASSVGLANTYEQYFGPGTRLTVT.

The chain is built from TRBV7-8 and TRBJ1-1; 9 nucleotides align to TRBD1. V shed 5 bases, J shed 7 bases, and the junction held 11 bases outside the gene matches. The CDR3 totals 15 residues. Germline CDR1 is SGHVS and CDR2 is FQNEAQ. CDR3 nucleotide sequence: TGTGCCAGCAGCCTTAAACAGGGGGCGGCGGGTGAAGCTTTCTTT. This encodes CASSLKQGAAGEAFF. The variable domain in full, completed from reference TRBV7-8 and TRBJ1-1, reads GAGVSQSPRYKVAKRGQDVALRCDPISGHVSLFWYQQALGQGPEFLTYFQNEAQLDKSGLPSDRFFAERPEGSVSTLKIQRTQQEDSAVYLCASSLKQGAAGEAFFGQGTRLTVV.

V is TRBV7-2 and J is TRBJ1-2, with D hard to call. Trimming stripped 0 bases from V and 8 bases from J, with 13 bases between. The germline V gene encodes CDR1 SGHTA and CDR2 FQGNSA. This CDR3 is 14 amino acids long. The CDR3 nucleotides read TGTGCCAGCAGCTTAGCTGCCCCCGTGAGGGGCTACACCTTC. Translating it yields CASSLAAPVRGYTF.

The CDR3 sequence: CASSPGNSPLHF. The CDR3 DNA is TGTGCCAGCAGCCCGGGTAACTCACCCCTCCACTTT. The rearrangement uses TRBV3-1 (or the pseudogene TRBV3-2) and TRBJ1-6; unclear D gene. Trimming pared 4 bases from V and 10 bases from J, leaving 8 bases between. The CDR3 spans 12 residues. Germline V gene lookup returns CDR1 LGHDT and CDR2 YNNKEL (reference sequence).

The rearrangement joins TRBV9 to TRBJ1-4, with 8 positions matching TRBD1. After removal of 4 bases from V and 8 bases from J, the junction contained 7 bases not matched to a gene. Germline assignment: CDR1 SGDLS and CDR2 YYNGEE. The CDR3 consists of 14 residues. The CDR3 sequence is CASSPDREGEKLFF. CDR3 DNA sequence: TGTGCCAGCAGCCCGGACAGGGAAGGCGAAAAACTGTTTTTT.

The chain joins TRBV6-2 or TRBV6-3 to TRBJ2-5; D perhaps matches TRBD1 (6 bases). Germline CDR1 is MNHEY and CDR2 is SVGEGT. Trimming left V 5 bases short and J 5 bases short, with 18 bases between. The CDR3 covers 15 residues. CDR3 DNA: TGTGCCAGCAGTCCGGACAGCCCGAGGAGGGAGACCCAGTACTTC. Translation gives CASSPDSPRRETQYF.

This clone was seen only a few times. The V gene is TRBV6-5, the J gene TRBJ1-2; D gene ambiguous. The V end lost 0 bases, the J end lost 7 bases, and 12 bases lay between the germline ends. Per the germline V gene, CDR1 is MNHEY and CDR2 is SVGAGI. This CDR3 comprises 14 residues. CDR3 protein: CASSYSGAAVGYTF. CDR3 in DNA: TGTGCCAGCAGTTACTCTGGTGCGGCAGTTGGCTACACCTTC.

This clone occurred once. The chain combines TRBV5-1 with TRBJ2-3; D is uncertain. The CDR3 has 15 residues. V dropped 0 bases and J dropped 6 bases, with 14 bases sitting between them. Germline V gene data show CDR1 as SGHRS and CDR2 as YFSETQ. CDR3 sequence: CASSLAGSSRDTQYF. CDR3 coding DNA: TGCGCCAGCAGCTTGGCCGGTTCGTCGAGGGATACGCAGTATTTT.

The chain combines TRBV6-1 with TRBJ2-5; no firm D call. V lost 2 bases to trimming and J lost 5 bases, with 3 bases between them. The CDR3 contains 11 residues. From germline, CDR1 is MNHNS and CDR2 SASEGT. The CDR3 bases are TGTGCCAGCAGTGAACCGGAGACCCAGTACTTC. It yields the protein CASSEPETQYF.

CDR3 nucleotides: TGTGCCAGCAGCTTGTTGGGACAGGCCGCGGGCACTGAAGCTTTCTTT. This gives the protein CASSLLGQAAGTEAFF. This chain joins TRBV5-6 and TRBJ1-1; 8 bases map to TRBD1. The CDR3 contains 16 residues. V dropped 1 base and J dropped 4; count of bases not matched to a gene: 9. Looked up from germline, CDR1 is SGHDT and CDR2 is YYEEEE. The whole variable domain, filled in from reference TRBV5-6 and TRBJ1-1, reads DAGVTQSPTHLIKTRGQQVTLRCSPKSGHDTVSWYQQALGQGPQFIFQYYEEEERQRGNFPDRFSGHQFPNYSSELNVNALLLGDSALYLCASSLLGQAAGTEAFFGQGTRLTVV.

The rearrangement uses TRBV10-2 and TRBJ2-1, with D possibly matching TRBD1 (6 bases). V lost 6 bases and J 2 bases, leaving 14 bases between the germline ends. There are 15 residues in the CDR3. From germline, CDR1 is WSHSY and CDR2 SAAADI. The CDR3 protein is CASRPGQGPYNEQFF. CDR3 nucleotides: TGCGCCAGCAGACCCGGGCAGGGGCCCTACAATGAGCAGTTCTTC.